The 31 T cell receptor beta chains reported below all come from one sample, sequenced in a study of PD-L1 blockade in urothelial cancer. Sample time point: peripheral blood 6 weeks after treatment start. Measured with immunoSEQ multiplex PCR; TCRdb has only the in-frame clones, and not every one. The sample has about 36,000 clones, around four fifths seen once. The sample was PBMCs, taken around atezolizumab (anti-PD-L1) treatment. The receptors stem from a middle-aged man with urothelial cancer.

The J gene is TRBJ2-7, the V gene TRBV11-2, with 9 bases fitting TRBD1. This CDR3 spans 13 amino acids. The germline V gene has CDR1 SGHAT and CDR2 FQNNGV. Trimming took 8 bases from V and 7 from J; bases not matched to a gene: 9. The CDR3 here is CASRKQGAQEQYF. CDR3 DNA: TGTGCCAGCCGGAAACAGGGGGCGCAGGAGCAGTACTTC.

The genes are TRBV19 and TRBJ2-5, with a tentative D call TRBD2 (5 bases). CDR3 length equals 14 residues. CDR1 and CDR2 from the germline V gene are LNHDA and SQIVND (reference sequence). Trimming removed 6 bases at V and 5 bases at J, with 16 bases between. CDR3 bases: TGTGCCAGTAGCTTTACGAGAGGGCGGGAGACCCAGTACTTC. Translating it yields CASSFTRGRETQYF.

The genes are TRBV2 and TRBJ2-4, with TRBD2 identical over 8 bases. Germline V gene lookup returns CDR1 SNHLY and CDR2 FYNNEI. Germline trimming cut 7 bases from V and 9 bases from J; bases unmatched to any gene: 11. The CDR3 has 14 amino acids. The CDR3 region is CASTEEREFIIQYF. The CDR3 bases are TGTGCCAGCACCGAGGAGCGGGAGTTCATCATTCAGTACTTC.

The chain carries TRBV6-6 and TRBJ2-6, with 7 bases identical to TRBD1. V lost 10 bases, J lost 2 bases, and 8 bases stayed unmatched. CDR1 and CDR2 from the germline V gene are MNHNY and SVGAGI (reference sequence). This CDR3 is 15 amino acids long. CDR3 loop: CATSEGATGANVLTF. The CDR3 DNA sequence: TGTGCCACCTCCGAGGGGGCGACTGGGGCCAACGTCCTGACTTTC.

This clone was counted a single time. This chain uses TRBV10-2 with TRBJ2-3, with 8 positions matching TRBD2. CDR1 and CDR2 from the germline V gene are WSHSY and SAAADI. The CDR3 is 14 residues long. V shed 10 bases and J 4 bases; nucleotides not matched to a gene: 10. The CDR3 protein is CATFGAGGPDTQYF. The CDR3 coding sequence is TGCGCCACCTTCGGTGCGGGAGGCCCAGATACGCAGTATTTT.

The CDR3 is CASSLDRGGRMNTEAFF. CDR3 nucleotides: TGTGCCAGCAGCTTGGACAGGGGAGGAAGAATGAACACTGAAGCTTTCTTT. The rearrangement links TRBV5-6 to TRBJ1-1; 7 bases line up with TRBD1. V shed 0 bases and J 0 bases; nucleotides not matched to a gene: 8. CDR1 and CDR2 (germline): SGHDT, YYEEEE. The CDR3 has 17 amino acids.

This clone qualifies as medium-sized (0.01 to 0.1%). The chain links TRBV15 to TRBJ1-5; the match to TRBD1 covers 8 bases. Looked up from germline, CDR1 is LNHNV and CDR2 is YYDKDF (reference sequence). V gave up 1 base and J gave up 6 bases; unmatched junction bases: 5. The CDR3 totals 15 residues. The CDR3 sequence: CATSRGQGRGQPQHF. The CDR3 DNA reads TGTGCCACCAGCAGAGGACAGGGGCGAGGTCAGCCCCAGCATTTT.

The genes are TRBV6-5 and TRBJ2-2; maybe TRBD1 (6 bases). CDR3 length: 12 amino acids. V lost 8 bases and J 6 bases, leaving 10 bases between the germline ends. Germline-derived CDR1 and CDR2 are MNHEY and SVGAGI. The CDR3 loop reads CASAKGAGELFF. In nucleotides, the CDR3 is TGTGCCAGCGCGAAGGGGGCCGGGGAGCTGTTTTTT.

J is TRBJ2-2 and V is TRBV14; D possibly corresponds to TRBD1 (6 bases). The CDR3 covers 17 residues. Trimming pared 0 bases from V and 0 bases from J, leaving 11 bases between. Germline V gene sequence: CDR1 SGHDN, CDR2 FVKESK. The CDR3 nucleotides read TGTGCCAGCAGCCAAGATTCCAGGACAGCGAACACCGGGGAGCTGTTTTTT. This sequence encodes CASSQDSRTANTGELFF.

The genes are TRBV10-2 and TRBJ1-1; maybe TRBD1 (5 bases). Looked up from germline, CDR1 is WSHSY and CDR2 is SAAADI. CDR3 length: 14 amino acids. V was clipped by 4 bases and J by 5 bases, with 14 bases between them. This CDR3 is CASSVGGDETEAFF. Written as DNA, the CDR3 is TGCGCCAGCAGTGTCGGGGGGGACGAGACTGAAGCTTTCTTT.

The chain is built from TRBV15 and TRBJ1-2; 8 bases map to TRBD1. The CDR3 is 16 residues long. V trimming: 0 bases; J trimming: 7 bases; junction bases outside the gene matches: 10. CDR1 is LNHNV, CDR2 YYDKDF, per germline (reference sequence). CDR3 sequence reads: CATSRDSLDRVGGYTF. For the CDR3, the DNA is TGTGCCACCAGCAGAGATTCCCTGGACAGGGTAGGTGGCTACACCTTC.

V gene TRBV5-1 combines with J gene TRBJ2-5, with D possibly being TRBD1 (6 bases). V was trimmed by 3 bases and J by 1 base, leaving 16 bases between them. Germline V gives CDR1 SGHRS, CDR2 YFSETQ. The CDR3 has 16 residues. This chain's CDR3 is CASSSAGDRSQETQYF. CDR3 in DNA: TGCGCCAGCAGCTCCGCGGGTGACAGGTCCCAAGAGACCCAGTACTTC.

The CDR3, as DNA: TGTGCCAGCAGCGTAAACTCCATCCCGGGTATCGAGACCCAGTACTTC. It yields the protein CASSVNSIPGIETQYF. The chain is built from TRBV9 and TRBJ2-5, with D unclear. V was shortened by 1 base and J by 5 bases, with 18 bases between the two germline ends. Germline lookup yields CDR1 SGDLS and CDR2 YYNGEE. The CDR3 is 16 residues long.

This chain links TRBV15 with TRBJ1-1; a possible D gene is TRBD1 (6 bases). The V end lost 0 bases, the J end lost 1 base, and 12 bases lay between the germline ends. Germline CDR1 LNHNV, CDR2 YYDKDF (reference sequence). This CDR3 has 16 amino acids. The CDR3: CATSRDEGTRNTEAFF. For the CDR3, the DNA is TGTGCCACCAGCAGAGATGAGGGGACAAGGAACACTGAAGCTTTCTTT.

This rearrangement joins TRBV7-2 to TRBJ2-7; maybe TRBD1 (6 bases). The CDR3 spans 16 residues. V was clipped by 3 bases and J by 4 bases, with 19 bases between them. Germline CDR1 SGHTA, CDR2 FQGNSA. The CDR3 DNA is TGTGCCAGCAGCTTGGGGCAGGGGACGGTCTCTTACGAGCAGTACTTC. This sequence encodes CASSLGQGTVSYEQYF.

The V and J genes are TRBV28 and TRBJ2-7, with TRBD2 as a possible D gene (7 bases). The CDR3 has 15 amino acids. CDR1 is MDHEN and CDR2 is SYDVKM in the germline V gene. Trimming pared 5 bases from V and 0 bases from J, leaving 14 bases between. CDR3 sequence: CASSPRGASSYEQYF. The CDR3 region has the DNA TGTGCCAGCAGTCCACGGGGGGCAAGCTCCTACGAGCAGTACTTC.

The chain employs TRBV2 and TRBJ2-6, with TRBD1 matching 7 bases. CDR3 length: 15 amino acids. Germline V gene lookup returns CDR1 SNHLY and CDR2 FYNNEI. The junction had 5 bases not matched to a gene; V was cut back by 9 bases and J by 0 bases. The CDR3 loop is CASSDRDSGANVLTF. The CDR3 DNA reads as TGTGCCAGTTCCGACAGGGACTCTGGGGCCAACGTCCTGACTTTC.

The chain uses TRBV30 and TRBJ2-3; TRBD2 aligns across 8 bases. The CDR3 is made up of 14 amino acids. V shed 8 bases and J 3 bases; nucleotides not matched to a gene: 10. In germline, CDR1 is GTSNPN, CDR2 SVGIG (reference sequence). The CDR3 loop reads CAVSSSGLTDTQYF. CDR3 sequence (DNA): TGTGCCGTCTCATCTAGCGGGCTAACAGATACGCAGTATTTT.

The chain is built from TRBV28 and TRBJ2-5, with a tentative D call TRBD2 (5 bases). Trimming shortened V by 5 bases and J by 2 bases, and 27 bases separated the two germline ends. Germline values: CDR1 MDHEN, CDR2 SYDVKM. CDR3 length: 19 amino acids. The CDR3 is CASSPLTSADRYAQETQYF. DNA for the CDR3: TGTGCCAGCAGTCCACTAACGTCAGCGGATCGATATGCGCAAGAGACCCAGTACTTC.

This clone was recorded only once. The chain has TRBV10-2 and TRBJ1-1, with D tentatively TRBD1 (6 bases). Germline assignment: CDR1 WSHSY and CDR2 SAAADI. Trimming removed 7 bases from V and 1 base from J, with 13 bases in between. The CDR3 covers 14 residues. CDR3 DNA: TGCGCCAGCAATCAAATACAGGGGAACACTGAAGCTTTCTTT. It specifies CASNQIQGNTEAFF.

The genes are TRBV9 and TRBJ1-2; 8 positions agree with TRBD1. In germline, CDR1 is SGDLS, CDR2 YYNGEE. The CDR3 length is 15 residues. V lost 3 bases, J lost 5 bases, and 9 bases stayed unmatched. The CDR3 DNA follows: TGTGCCAGCAGCGCTCAGGGGGCTGTTAGATATGGCTACACCTTC. This codes for CASSAQGAVRYGYTF.

The chain joins TRBV28 to TRBJ1-5; D is undetermined. V lost 4 bases and J 0 bases, leaving 16 bases between the germline ends. The CDR3 length is 17 residues. Germline V gene data show CDR1 as MDHEN and CDR2 as SYDVKM. The CDR3 protein is CASSYAAPSYSNQPQHF. CDR3 nucleotide sequence: TGTGCCAGCAGTTATGCGGCGCCAAGTTATAGCAATCAGCCCCAGCATTTT.

The V and J genes are TRBV27 and TRBJ1-1; TRBD1 matches 7 bases. V was pared by 8 bases and J by 10 bases, with 13 bases of the junction left unmatched. Germline V gives CDR1 MNHEY, CDR2 SMNVEV (reference sequence). The CDR3 contains 13 residues. The CDR3 here is CASLNAEGGRAFF. CDR3 bases: TGTGCCAGCTTAAACGCCGAAGGGGGCCGAGCTTTCTTT.

The chain has TRBV30 and TRBJ2-6, with a weak D call TRBD1 (6 bases). V lost 0 bases, J lost 2 bases, and 20 bases lay in between. This CDR3 is 19 amino acids long. CDR1 and CDR2 (germline): GTSNPN, SVGIG (reference sequence). CDR3 amino acids: CAWSVLFNRADPGANVLTF. CDR3 DNA: TGTGCCTGGAGTGTATTGTTTAACAGGGCAGACCCTGGGGCCAACGTCCTGACTTTC.

There are a few counts of this clone. V usage is TRBV5-6 and J usage is TRBJ1-2; tentative D call: TRBD1 (5 bases). There are 13 residues in the CDR3. V lost 2 bases and J 4 bases, leaving 9 bases between the germline ends. Per the germline V gene, CDR1 is SGHDT and CDR2 is YYEEEE. The CDR3 sequence is CASSFDSPYGYTF. CDR3 in DNA: TGTGCCAGCAGCTTTGACAGCCCCTATGGCTACACCTTC.

This chain uses TRBV7-9 with TRBJ1-4; TRBD1 matches 10 bases. With V trimmed by 4 bases and J by 7 bases, 6 bases remained unmatched. The CDR3 is made up of 15 amino acids. The germline gives CDR1 SEHNR, CDR2 FQNEAQ (reference sequence). CDR3 sequence (DNA): TGTGCCAGCAGCTGGGACAGGGGTTCCGGTGAAAAACTGTTTTTT. Translated, it gives CASSWDRGSGEKLFF. The entire variable domain, with the rest obtained from reference TRBV7-9 and TRBJ1-4, is as follows: DTGVSQNPRHKITKRGQNVTFRCDPISEHNRLYWYRQTLGQGPEFLTYFQNEAQLEKSRLLSDRFSAERPKGSFSTLEIQRTEQGDSAMYLCASSWDRGSGEKLFFGSGTQLSVL.

The rearrangement joins TRBV27 to TRBJ1-2; D is unresolved. CDR1 MNHEY and CDR2 SMNVEV come from the germline V gene (reference sequence). The V gene lost 5 bases and the J gene lost 8 bases, with 18 bases spanning the gap. There are 14 residues in the CDR3. The CDR3: CASSPSLVTRGYTF. The CDR3 nucleotides read TGTGCCAGCAGTCCCTCTTTGGTGACTCGGGGCTACACCTTC.

The V call is TRBV30, the J call TRBJ2-7; no definite D call. The CDR3 length is 14 residues. CDR1 GTSNPN and CDR2 SVGIG come from the germline V gene (reference sequence). The ends were cut back, 2 bases at V and 3 bases at J, with 14 bases in the middle. In nucleotides, the CDR3 is TGTGCCTGGAGTTCCCGCGACGGGTACTACGAGCAGTACTTC. Translation: CAWSSRDGYYEQYF.

The V gene is TRBV30, the J gene TRBJ1-5; 7 bases agree with TRBD1. V lost 0 bases and J lost 6; bases outside the gene matches: 8. This CDR3 spans 15 amino acids. From germline, CDR1 is GTSNPN and CDR2 SVGIG (reference sequence). As DNA, the CDR3 is TGTGCCTGGAGTGTACGATCGGGACAGATTCAGCCCCAGCATTTT. Amino acid sequence: CAWSVRSGQIQPQHF.

The V and J genes are TRBV6-5 and TRBJ1-5, with 10 bases lining up with TRBD1. The trim removed 5 bases at V and 6 bases at J, leaving 7 bases unmatched. The CDR3 runs 15 residues. CDR1 is MNHEY and CDR2 is SVGAGI in the germline V gene. The CDR3 protein is CASSPKGQGTQPQHF. CDR3 in DNA: TGTGCCAGCAGTCCCAAGGGACAGGGGACTCAGCCCCAGCATTTT.

This chain joins TRBV6-6 and TRBJ2-7; 9 positions match TRBD1. V shed 6 bases and J 0 bases; nucleotides not matched to a gene: 3. Germline-derived CDR1 and CDR2 are MNHNY and SVGAGI (reference sequence). The CDR3 extends over 14 amino acids. DNA for the CDR3: TGTGCCAGCAGGAGGGACAGGGACTCCTACGAGCAGTACTTC. Protein: CASRRDRDSYEQYF.